This TCR beta chain emerged from a study of cytomegalovirus exposure and HLA in healthy donors. Study-level points and caveats: Later analysis reportedly placed an Asian-associated ancestry cluster below the roughly 690-donor mean in N-insertions.

It was with 60 Vbeta and 13 Jbeta primers that the PCR ran. Produced via immunoSEQ multiplex PCR; TCRdb's table is partial and in-frame only. Of 150,000 to 200,000 clones in the sample, approximately 72% were seen once. Trimming removed 0 bases at V and 3 bases at J, with 11 bases between. This CDR3 is 15 amino acids long. Germline V gene lookup returns CDR1 SGHTA and CDR2 FQGTGA. Of note for this clone: Its antigen is unknown.

The genes are TRBV7-3 and TRBJ1-1; D perhaps matches TRBD1 (6 bases). Sample: PBMCs. This clonotype was obtained from a man aged 35 to 55 in good health and CMV-seropositive. CDR3 region: CASSLTTGPDTEAFF. As DNA, the CDR3 is TGTGCCAGCAGCTTAACTACAGGGCCGGACACTGAAGCTTTCTTT.